This entry lists 5 T cell receptor beta chains sequenced from one sample in a study of blood T cell repertoires in COVID-19. Measured with immunoSEQ multiplex PCR; TCRdb has only the in-frame clones, and not every one. The sample contains tens of thousands of clones, approximately 91% of which appear only once. The material sequenced was peripheral blood. These receptors were collected from a woman aged 70-85 years with active COVID-19.

This sequence joins TRBV6-1 and TRBJ2-3; TRBD2 matches 11 bases. The junction had 13 bases not matched to a gene; V was cut back by 1 base and J by 1 base. The CDR3 contains 20 residues. Germline loops: CDR1 MNHNS, CDR2 SASEGT. The CDR3 reads CASSEVPRELAGVGTDTQYF. The CDR3 DNA reads TGTGCCAGCAGTGAAGTGCCTAGAGAACTAGCGGGAGTGGGCACAGATACGCAGTATTTT.

V is TRBV5-1 and J is TRBJ1-1; TRBD1 might be the D (6 bases). The CDR3 contains 15 residues. From germline, CDR1 is SGHRS and CDR2 YFSETQ. Deletions cut 2 bases from V and 1 base from J, with 12 bases between. Written as DNA, the CDR3 is TGCGCCAGCAGCTTCTCAGGGGCAAGGAACACTGAAGCTTTCTTT. Amino acids: CASSFSGARNTEAFF.

This chain uses TRBV24-1 with TRBJ2-3; the match to TRBD1 covers 9 bases. From germline, CDR1 is KGHDR and CDR2 SFDVKD. Trimming took 2 bases from V and 4 from J; bases not matched to a gene: 9. This CDR3 is 17 amino acids long. CDR3 sequence reads: CATSDSKPGQGPDTQYF. The CDR3 nucleotides are TGTGCCACCAGTGATTCGAAGCCGGGACAGGGACCAGATACGCAGTATTTT.

CDR3 residues: CASSYSGGLGEQYF. The DNA for the CDR3 is TGTGCCAGCAGTTACTCGGGGGGTCTCGGCGAGCAGTACTTC. The genes are TRBV6-2 or TRBV6-3 and TRBJ2-7, with D perhaps matching TRBD2 (6 bases). The V gene's germline CDR1 is MNHEY and CDR2 SVGEGT. V lost 0 bases, J lost 6 bases, and 12 bases lay in between. The CDR3 totals 14 residues.

The chain combines TRBV28 with TRBJ2-7; TRBD2 matches at 11 bases. This CDR3 spans 15 amino acids. V shed 3 bases and J 3 bases; nucleotides not matched to a gene: 4. Germline V gene data show CDR1 as MDHEN and CDR2 as SYDVKM. CDR3 amino acids: CASSFGTSGFYEQYF. In nucleotides, the CDR3 is TGTGCCAGCAGTTTTGGGACTAGCGGTTTCTACGAGCAGTACTTC. The full variable domain, rest sourced from reference TRBV28 and TRBJ2-7, is DVKVTQSSRYLVKRTGEKVFLECVQDMDHENMFWYRQDPGLGLRLIYFSYDVKMKEKGDIPEGYSVSREKKERFSLILESASTNQTSMYLCASSFGTSGFYEQYFGPGTRLTVT.